Listed below are T cell receptor beta chains from one sample, sequenced in a study of blood T cells in healthy people across ages. TCRdb ran MiXCR on the 5' RACE reads and lists one entry per CDR3 protein. The sample shows about 1.8 million distinct CDR3 sequences, around 50% of them seen only once. Sequenced: blood. The receptors shown here come from a middle-aged woman in good health. Each CDR3 is given with its conserved first and last residue. The D gene is left open where the match is weak. The listing skips clone size in some rows; elsewhere it reads once, few, many or a size class.

j_call clone_size v_call d_call cdr3_nt cdr3_aa
TRBJ1-6 NA TRBV28 NA TGTGCCAGCAGCACCACGGGGAGGGCCCGCGATTCACCCCTCCACTTT CASSTTGRARDSPLHF
TRBJ1-1 few TRBV5-5 NA TGTGCCAGCAGCCTAGAATTGCTGAACACTGAAGCTTTCTTT CASSLELLNTEAFF
TRBJ2-5 NA TRBV4-2 TRBD2 TGTGCCAGCAGCCAAGAGGATCGCGGACTAGCGGCACGAGAGACCCAGTACTTC CASSQEDRGLAARETQYF
TRBJ1-4 NA TRBV7-9 NA TGTGCCAGCAGCTTAGGTACAGGTGGTAAGGGAAAACTGTTTTTT CASSLGTGGKGKLFF
TRBJ1-2 NA TRBV20-1 NA TGCAGTGCTAGAGTCCAAGGGGTCGGGTATGGCTACACCTTC CSARVQGVGYGYTF
TRBJ2-6 NA TRBV19 NA TGTGCCAGTAGTGCCCGGGACGTCATCTCTGGGGCCAACGTCCTGACTTTC CASSARDVISGANVLTF
TRBJ2-3 few TRBV7-2 TRBD2 TGTGCCAGCAGCTTCCGAGAGGGGTGGGTAGCGGGGGCCCAACATCGTACGCAGTATTTT CASSFREGWVAGAQHRTQYF
TRBJ2-7 NA TRBV28 NA TGTGCCACCGGCTCTTACCCTTACGAGCAGTACTTC CATGSYPYEQYF
TRBJ2-3 few TRBV20-1 TRBD2 TGCAGTGTCCAGGGGCTAGCGGGGGGGCTGGGAGATACGCAGTATTTT CSVQGLAGGLGDTQYF
TRBJ2-5 NA TRBV7-2 NA TGTGCCAGCAGCTTAGCGCAGAACAGAGGCGAGACCCAGTACTTC CASSLAQNRGETQYF
TRBJ2-3 few TRBV11-3 NA TGTGCCAGCAGCTCCCCCCCACAGGGTCTAATCGCAGATACGCAGTATTTT CASSSPPQGLIADTQYF
TRBJ2-7 NA TRBV7-2 TRBD1 TGTGCCAGCAGCTTATCGACAGGGCACTCCTACGAGCAGTACTTC CASSLSTGHSYEQYF
TRBJ1-1 NA TRBV29-1 NA TGCAGCGTTGGAACTGCCGCACCCACTGAAGCTTTCTTT CSVGTAAPTEAFF